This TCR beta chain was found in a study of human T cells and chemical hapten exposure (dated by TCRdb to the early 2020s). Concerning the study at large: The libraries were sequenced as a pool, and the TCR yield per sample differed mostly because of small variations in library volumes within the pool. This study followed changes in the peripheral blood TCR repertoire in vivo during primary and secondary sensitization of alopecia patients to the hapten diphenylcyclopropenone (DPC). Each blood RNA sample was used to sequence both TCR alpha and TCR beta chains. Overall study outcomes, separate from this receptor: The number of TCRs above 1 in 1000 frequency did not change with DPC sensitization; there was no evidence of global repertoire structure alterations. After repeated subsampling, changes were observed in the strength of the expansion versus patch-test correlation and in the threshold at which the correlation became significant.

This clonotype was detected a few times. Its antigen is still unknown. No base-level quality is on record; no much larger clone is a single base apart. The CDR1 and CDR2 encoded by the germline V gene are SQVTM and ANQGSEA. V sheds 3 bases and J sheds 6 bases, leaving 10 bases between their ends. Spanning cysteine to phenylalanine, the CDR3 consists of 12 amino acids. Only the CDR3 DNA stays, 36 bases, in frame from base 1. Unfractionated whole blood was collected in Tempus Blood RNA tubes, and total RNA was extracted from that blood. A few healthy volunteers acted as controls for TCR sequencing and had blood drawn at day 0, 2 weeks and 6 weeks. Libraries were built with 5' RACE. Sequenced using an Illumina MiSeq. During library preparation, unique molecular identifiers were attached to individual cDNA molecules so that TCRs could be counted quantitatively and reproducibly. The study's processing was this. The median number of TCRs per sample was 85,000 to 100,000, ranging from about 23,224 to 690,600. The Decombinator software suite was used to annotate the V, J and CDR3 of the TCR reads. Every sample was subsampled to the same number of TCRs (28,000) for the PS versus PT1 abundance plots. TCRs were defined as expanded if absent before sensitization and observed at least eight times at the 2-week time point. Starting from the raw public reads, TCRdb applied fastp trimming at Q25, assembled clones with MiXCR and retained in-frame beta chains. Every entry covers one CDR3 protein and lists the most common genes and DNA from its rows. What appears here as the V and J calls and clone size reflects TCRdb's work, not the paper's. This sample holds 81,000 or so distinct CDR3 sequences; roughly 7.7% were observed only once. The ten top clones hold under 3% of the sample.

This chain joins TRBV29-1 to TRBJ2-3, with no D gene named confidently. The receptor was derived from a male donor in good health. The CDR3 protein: CSVDRRTDTQYF. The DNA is TGCAGCGTTGATCGCAGGACGGATACGCAGTATTTT.